The 13 T cell receptor beta chains presented below share a single source sample, sequenced in a study of CXCR3-negative and CXCR3-positive naive CD8 T cells. The TRB cDNA libraries were prepared by 5' RACE with UMI labels. TCRdb reworked the 5' RACE reads into one entry per CDR3 protein, no DNA. In all, the sample yields about 56,000 distinct CDR3 sequences. Sequenced material: memory CD8+ T cells from blood. Receptors were obtained from a human donor in good health. Some clones in this sample may be carry-over from other donors' samples.

The chain couples TRBV6-5 to TRBJ2-5; TCRdb indicates TRBD2, and absent DNA this call remains unverified. From germline, CDR1 is MNHEY and CDR2 SVGAGI. The CDR3 loop spans 16 amino acids. The CDR3 is CASSLGVAGVRETQYF.

The chain couples TRBV28 to TRBJ1-5; TCRdb returns TRBD1, unconfirmable since there is no DNA. Germline V gene sequence: CDR1 MDHEN, CDR2 SYDVKM. The CDR3 has 14 residues. The CDR3 here is CASSSGQGIQPQHF.

The V call is TRBV29-1, the J call TRBJ2-1; with no DNA, the TCRdb D assignment of TRBD2 cannot be verified. The CDR3 runs 12 residues. Germline V gives CDR1 SQVTM, CDR2 ANQGSEA. The CDR3: CSVVGASGEQFF.

This chain connects TRBV11-2 to TRBJ2-2; TCRdb designates TRBD1, a call that cannot be tested without DNA. CDR1 and CDR2 (germline): SGHAT, FQNNGV. The CDR3 has 16 amino acids. The CDR3 sequence: CASSLGITRPTGELFF.

The CDR3: CSVESARGNTEAFF. The gene calls are TRBV29-1 and TRBJ1-1; TCRdb returns TRBD1, unconfirmable since there is no DNA. The germline V gene encodes CDR1 SQVTM and CDR2 ANQGSEA. The CDR3 has 14 residues.

The J gene is TRBJ2-3, the V gene TRBV3-1; TCRdb's D call, TRBD2, is unchecked because there is no DNA. CDR3 length: 19 amino acids. Germline V gene lookup returns CDR1 LGHDT and CDR2 YNNKEL (reference sequence). The chain's CDR3 is CASSQDGSGGASSTDTQYF.

According to its frequency, this clonotype is medium-sized. This rearrangement joins TRBV29-1 to TRBJ2-6; TCRdb designates TRBD1, a call that cannot be tested without DNA. CDR1 and CDR2 from the germline V gene are SQVTM and ANQGSEA. The CDR3 covers 16 residues. The CDR3 is CSVATGAISGANVLTF.

The V and J genes are TRBV29-1 and TRBJ1-1; TCRdb proposes TRBD1, but this gene call is untestable without DNA. The CDR3 consists of 14 residues. CDR1 is SQVTM and CDR2 is ANQGSEA in the germline V gene. The CDR3 is CSVEFGQGNTEAFF.

The rearrangement joins TRBV6-4 to TRBJ1-1; the D call from TCRdb, TRBD1, cannot be confirmed without DNA. Germline lookup yields CDR1 MRHNA and CDR2 SNTAGT. This CDR3 is 15 amino acids long. The CDR3 sequence: CASSDRAGENTEAFF.

The V gene is TRBV6-5, the J gene TRBJ1-5. CDR1 is MNHEY, CDR2 SVGAGI, per germline. This CDR3 comprises 17 residues. This CDR3 reads CASSYSKQEGSNQPQHF.

The chain links TRBV7-6 to TRBJ2-7; TCRdb's D call of TRBD2 is untestable without DNA. The CDR3 covers 18 residues. Germline V CDR1 and CDR2: SGHVS, FNYEAQ. CDR3 residues: CASSLGLGTTGGAYEQYF.

This sequence joins TRBV7-8 and TRBJ2-5; as DNA is missing, the TRBD1 call by TCRdb cannot be tested. Germline CDR1 reads SGHVS; CDR2 reads FQNEAQ. This CDR3 is 14 amino acids long. This chain's CDR3 is CASSPPGILKTQYF.

This rearrangement joins TRBV5-1 to TRBJ2-3; no DNA is available, so the TRBD2 call from TCRdb remains unchecked. The CDR3 length is 16 residues. CDR1 is SGHRS, CDR2 YFSETQ, per germline. This CDR3 reads CASSLLAGGSTDTQYF.